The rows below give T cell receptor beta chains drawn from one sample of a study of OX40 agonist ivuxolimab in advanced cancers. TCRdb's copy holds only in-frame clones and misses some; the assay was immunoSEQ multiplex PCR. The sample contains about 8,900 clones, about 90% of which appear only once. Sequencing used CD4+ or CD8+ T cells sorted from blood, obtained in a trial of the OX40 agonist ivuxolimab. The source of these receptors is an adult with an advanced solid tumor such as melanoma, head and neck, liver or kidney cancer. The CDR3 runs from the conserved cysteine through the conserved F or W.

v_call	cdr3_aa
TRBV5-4	CASSPDGGEPQHF
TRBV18	CASSPQGKSYNEQFF
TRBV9	CASSVSSSYNEQFF
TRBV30	CAWDRGRGTEAFF
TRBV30	CAWSVRVDGELFF
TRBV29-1	CSVEEVQILVNSYEQYF
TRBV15	CATSRDPTGGREKLFF
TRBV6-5	CASSFSTGANVLTF
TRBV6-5	CASRLGGTGELFF
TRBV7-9	CASSLDTTNTEAFF
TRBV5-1	CASGIAGGFEQFF
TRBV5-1	CASSFRTGREDTQYF
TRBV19	CASSITGITEAFF
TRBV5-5	CASSLAPSRGTGTEAFF
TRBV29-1	CSVYSGEEDTQYF
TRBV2	CASSSSGRRDIQYF
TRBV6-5	CASSYDSSRYEQYF
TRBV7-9	CASSLSLAGVDEQFF
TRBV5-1	CASSGTLDYGYTF
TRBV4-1	CASSDRAGGSYEQYF
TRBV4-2	CASSQGWDRENYGYTF
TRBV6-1	CASNWGGGIGTEAFF
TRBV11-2	CASSRSGTSGYEQYF
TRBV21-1	CASSKAGGNQPQHF
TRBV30	CAWRVQQGSYTF